This TCR beta chain was observed in a study of blood T cell repertoires in COVID-19. About the study: The study drew acute and convalescent COVID-19 samples from the United States, Italy and Spain. In each case, the material was cDNA or gDNA derived from T cells, B-cell-depleted T cells, or PBMCs.

Original handling: Estimated nucleated cell counts came from reference gene primer amplification. Some clones are missing from TCRdb's copy, which holds only in-frame ones; the method was immunoSEQ multiplex PCR. That table furnishes V, J and clone size, whereas the DNA furnished D and trimming. This sample has 150,000 to 200,000 clones; 80% to 90% occur once, and the top ten carry 14%. This CDR3 region has 15 residues. Trimming at V came to 7 bases and at J to 4 bases, leaving 9 bases not matched to a gene. Germline CDR1 MNHEY, CDR2 SMNVEV (reference sequence). Specimen: peripheral blood. The chain links TRBV27 to TRBJ2-2; 7 nucleotides align to TRBD2. This sequence originates from a man aged 30 to 45 with active or convalescent COVID-19. CDR3 sequence reads: CASKTSNDGTGELFF. The CDR3 nucleotides read TGTGCCAGCAAGACTAGCAATGACGGCACCGGGGAGCTGTTTTTT.